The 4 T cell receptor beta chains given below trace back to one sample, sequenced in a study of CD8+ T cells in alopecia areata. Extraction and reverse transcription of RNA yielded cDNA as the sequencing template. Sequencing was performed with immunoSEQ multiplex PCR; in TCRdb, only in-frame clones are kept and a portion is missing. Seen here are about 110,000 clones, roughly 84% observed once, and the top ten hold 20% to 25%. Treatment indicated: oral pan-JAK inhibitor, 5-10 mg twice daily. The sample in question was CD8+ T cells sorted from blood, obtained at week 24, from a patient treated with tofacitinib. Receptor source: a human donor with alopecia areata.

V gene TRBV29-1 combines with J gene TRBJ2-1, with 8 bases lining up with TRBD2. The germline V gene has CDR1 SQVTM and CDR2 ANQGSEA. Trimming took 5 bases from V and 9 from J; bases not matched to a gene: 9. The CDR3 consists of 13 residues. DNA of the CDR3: TGCAGCGTTTTATTAGCGGGGAGCCTTGAGCAGTTCTTC. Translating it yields CSVLLAGSLEQFF.

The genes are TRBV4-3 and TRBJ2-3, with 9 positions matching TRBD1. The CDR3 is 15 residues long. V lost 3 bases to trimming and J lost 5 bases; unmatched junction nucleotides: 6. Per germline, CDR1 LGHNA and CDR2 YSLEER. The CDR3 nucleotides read TGCGCCAGCAGCCAGACAGGGGGTGCCCTAGATACGCAGTATTTT. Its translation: CASSQTGGALDTQYF.

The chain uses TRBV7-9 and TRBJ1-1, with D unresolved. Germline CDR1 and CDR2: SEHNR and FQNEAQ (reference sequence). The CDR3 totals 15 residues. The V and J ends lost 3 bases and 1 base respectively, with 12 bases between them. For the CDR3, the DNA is TGTGCCAGCAGCTTCATTGGACGCACGAACACTGAAGCTTTCTTT. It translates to CASSFIGRTNTEAFF.

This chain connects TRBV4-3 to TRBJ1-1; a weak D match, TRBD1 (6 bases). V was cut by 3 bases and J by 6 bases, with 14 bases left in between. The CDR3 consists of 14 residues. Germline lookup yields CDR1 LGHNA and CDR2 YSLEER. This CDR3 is CASSQEGDSSEAFF. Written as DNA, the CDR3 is TGCGCCAGCAGCCAGGAGGGGGATTCGTCTGAAGCTTTCTTT.